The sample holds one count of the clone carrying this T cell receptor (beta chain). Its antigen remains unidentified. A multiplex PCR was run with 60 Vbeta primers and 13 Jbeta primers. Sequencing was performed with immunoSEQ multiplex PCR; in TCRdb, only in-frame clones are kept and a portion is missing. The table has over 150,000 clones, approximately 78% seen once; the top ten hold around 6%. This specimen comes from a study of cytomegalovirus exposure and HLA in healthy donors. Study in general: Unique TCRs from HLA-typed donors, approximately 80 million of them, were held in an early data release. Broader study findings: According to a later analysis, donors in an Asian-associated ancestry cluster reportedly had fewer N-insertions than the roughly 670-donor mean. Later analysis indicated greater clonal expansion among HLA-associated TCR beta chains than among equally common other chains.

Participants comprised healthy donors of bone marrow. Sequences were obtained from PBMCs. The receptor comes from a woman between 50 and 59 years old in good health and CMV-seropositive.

CDR3 in amino acids: CSVEPGTDTQYF. The CDR3 DNA is TGCAGCGTTGAACCGGGCACAGATACGCAGTATTTT. The J gene is TRBJ2-3, the V gene TRBV29-1; D unclear. Germline CDR1 and CDR2: SQVTM and ANQGSEA. V was pared by 2 bases and J by 1 base, with 4 bases between. The CDR3 is 12 residues long.